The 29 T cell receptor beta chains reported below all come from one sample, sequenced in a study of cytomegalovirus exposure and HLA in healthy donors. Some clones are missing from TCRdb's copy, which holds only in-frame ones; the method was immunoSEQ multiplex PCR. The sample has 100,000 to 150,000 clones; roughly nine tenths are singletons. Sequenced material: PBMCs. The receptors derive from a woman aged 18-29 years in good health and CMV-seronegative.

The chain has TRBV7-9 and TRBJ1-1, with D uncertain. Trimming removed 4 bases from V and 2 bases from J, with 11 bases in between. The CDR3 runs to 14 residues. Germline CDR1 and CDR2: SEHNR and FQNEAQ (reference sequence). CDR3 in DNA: TGTGCCAGCAGCTCACCGGGGAAAAACACTGAAGCTTTCTTT. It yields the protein CASSSPGKNTEAFF.

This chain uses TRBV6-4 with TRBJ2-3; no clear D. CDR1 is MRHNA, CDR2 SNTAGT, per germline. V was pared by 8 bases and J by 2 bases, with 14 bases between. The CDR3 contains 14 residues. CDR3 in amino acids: CASPQVAFTDTQYF. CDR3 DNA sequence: TGTGCCAGCCCCCAGGTGGCGTTCACAGATACGCAGTATTTT.

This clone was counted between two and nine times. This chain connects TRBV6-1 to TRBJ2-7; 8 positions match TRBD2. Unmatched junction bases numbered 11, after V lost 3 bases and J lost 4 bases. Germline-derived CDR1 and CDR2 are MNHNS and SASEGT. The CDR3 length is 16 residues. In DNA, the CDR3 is TGTGCCAGCAGTGACAATAGCGGGGAGGGACCGTACGAGCAGTACGTC. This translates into CASSDNSGEGPYEQYV.

As DNA, the CDR3 is TGTGCCAGCAGCTTGGATCCGGGACTAGGGGATAATCGTCGAGTCTTGGGGGAGCTGTTTTTT. Protein sequence: CASSLDPGLGDNRRVLGELFF. V usage is TRBV13 and J usage is TRBJ2-2, with 8 bases matching TRBD2. This CDR3 spans 21 amino acids. V lost 3 bases, J lost 8 bases, and 26 bases stayed unmatched. Germline loops: CDR1 PRHDT, CDR2 FYEKMQ (reference sequence).

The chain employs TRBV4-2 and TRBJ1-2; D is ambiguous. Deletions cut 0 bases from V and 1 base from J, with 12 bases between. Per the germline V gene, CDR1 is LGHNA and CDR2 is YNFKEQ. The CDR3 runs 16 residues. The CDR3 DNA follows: TGTGCCAGCAGCCAAGAGGGTACAGCCTTTAACTATGGCTACACCTTC. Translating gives CASSQEGTAFNYGYTF.

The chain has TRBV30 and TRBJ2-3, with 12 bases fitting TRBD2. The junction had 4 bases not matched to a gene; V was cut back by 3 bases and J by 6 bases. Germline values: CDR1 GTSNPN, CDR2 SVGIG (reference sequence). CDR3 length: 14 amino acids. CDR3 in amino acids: CAWRTSGGRDTQYF. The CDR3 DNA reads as TGTGCCTGGAGGACTAGCGGGGGCCGCGATACGCAGTATTTT. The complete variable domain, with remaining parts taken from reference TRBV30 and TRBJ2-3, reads SQTIHQWPATLVQPVGSPLSLECTVEGTSNPNLYWYRQAAGRGLQLLFYSVGIGQISSEVPQNLSASRPQDRQFILSSKKLLLSDSGFYLCAWRTSGGRDTQYFGPGTRLTVL.

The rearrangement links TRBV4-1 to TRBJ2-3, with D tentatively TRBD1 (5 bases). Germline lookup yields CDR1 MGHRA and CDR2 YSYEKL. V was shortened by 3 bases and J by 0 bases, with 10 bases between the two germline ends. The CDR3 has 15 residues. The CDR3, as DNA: TGCGCCAGCAGCCAGGAGACAGCTAGCACAGATACGCAGTATTTT. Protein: CASSQETASTDTQYF.

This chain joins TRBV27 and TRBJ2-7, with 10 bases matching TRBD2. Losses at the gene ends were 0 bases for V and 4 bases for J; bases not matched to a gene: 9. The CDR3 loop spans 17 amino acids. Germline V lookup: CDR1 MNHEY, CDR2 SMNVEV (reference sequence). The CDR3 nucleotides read TGTGCCAGCAGTTTATCGTCCAGCGGGAGGGCCATTTACGAGCAGTACTTC. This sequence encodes CASSLSSSGRAIYEQYF.

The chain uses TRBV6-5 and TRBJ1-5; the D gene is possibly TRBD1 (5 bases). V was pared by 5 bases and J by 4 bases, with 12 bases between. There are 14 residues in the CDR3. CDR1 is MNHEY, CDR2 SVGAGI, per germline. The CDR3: CASSAGYENQPQHF. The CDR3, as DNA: TGTGCCAGCAGTGCAGGGTACGAGAATCAGCCCCAGCATTTT.

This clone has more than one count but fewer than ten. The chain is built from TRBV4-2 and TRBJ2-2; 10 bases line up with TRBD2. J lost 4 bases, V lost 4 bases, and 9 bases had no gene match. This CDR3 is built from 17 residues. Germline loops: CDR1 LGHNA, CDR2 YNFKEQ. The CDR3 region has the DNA TGTGCCAGCAGCCCCGGAGCGGGGGGGCCGGGCACCGGGGAGCTGTTTTTT. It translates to CASSPGAGGPGTGELFF.

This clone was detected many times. This CDR3 is CASSLAGRTAYNEQFF. CDR3 nucleotides: TGTGCCAGCAGCTTAGCCGGCCGGACTGCCTACAATGAGCAGTTCTTC. This chain connects TRBV7-8 to TRBJ2-1; a possible D gene is TRBD2 (5 bases). This CDR3 comprises 16 residues. The germline V and J ends were trimmed by 0 bases and 2 bases, with 11 bases remaining between them. The germline V gene has CDR1 SGHVS and CDR2 FQNEAQ.

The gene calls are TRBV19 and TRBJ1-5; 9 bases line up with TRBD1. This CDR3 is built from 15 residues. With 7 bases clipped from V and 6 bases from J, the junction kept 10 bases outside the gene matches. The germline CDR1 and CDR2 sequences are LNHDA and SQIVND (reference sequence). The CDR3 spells CASIPGQGRVQPQHF. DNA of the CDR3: TGTGCCAGTATACCGGGACAGGGACGTGTTCAGCCCCAGCATTTT.

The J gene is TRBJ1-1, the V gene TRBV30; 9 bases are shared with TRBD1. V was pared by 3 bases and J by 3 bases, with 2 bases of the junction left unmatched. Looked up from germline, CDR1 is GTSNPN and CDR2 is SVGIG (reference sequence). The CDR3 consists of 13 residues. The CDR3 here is CAWRRTGDTEAFF. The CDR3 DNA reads TGTGCCTGGAGAAGGACAGGGGACACTGAAGCTTTCTTT.

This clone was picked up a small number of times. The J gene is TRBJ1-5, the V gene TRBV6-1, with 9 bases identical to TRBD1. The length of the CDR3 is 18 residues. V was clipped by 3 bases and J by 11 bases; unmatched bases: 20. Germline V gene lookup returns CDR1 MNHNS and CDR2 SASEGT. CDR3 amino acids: CASSELVDRGRLQVAQHF. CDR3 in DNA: TGTGCCAGCAGTGAGCTCGTGGACAGGGGCAGACTACAGGTGGCCCAGCATTTT.

The chain's CDR3 is CASRGVQGPAGGYTF. The CDR3 nucleotides are TGTGCCAGCAGGGGGGTCCAGGGCCCAGCGGGAGGCTACACCTTC. V and J are TRBV2 and TRBJ1-2; D perhaps matches TRBD1 (5 bases). V gave up 6 bases and J gave up 8 bases, with 22 bases separating them. The CDR3 consists of 15 residues. In germline, CDR1 is SNHLY, CDR2 FYNNEI.

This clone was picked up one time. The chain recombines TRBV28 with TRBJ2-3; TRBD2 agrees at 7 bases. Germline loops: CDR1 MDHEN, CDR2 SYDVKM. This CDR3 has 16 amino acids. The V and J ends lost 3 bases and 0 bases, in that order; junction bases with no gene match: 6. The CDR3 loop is CASSLFPGGSTDTQYF. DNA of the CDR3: TGTGCCAGCAGTTTGTTCCCCGGGGGGAGCACAGATACGCAGTATTTT.

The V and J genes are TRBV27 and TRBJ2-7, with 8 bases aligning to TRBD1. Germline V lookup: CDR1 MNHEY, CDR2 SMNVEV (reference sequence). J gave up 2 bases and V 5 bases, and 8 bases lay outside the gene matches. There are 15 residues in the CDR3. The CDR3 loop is CASSTPSGQAYEQYF. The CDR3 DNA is TGTGCCAGCAGTACACCCTCGGGACAGGCCTACGAGCAGTACTTC.

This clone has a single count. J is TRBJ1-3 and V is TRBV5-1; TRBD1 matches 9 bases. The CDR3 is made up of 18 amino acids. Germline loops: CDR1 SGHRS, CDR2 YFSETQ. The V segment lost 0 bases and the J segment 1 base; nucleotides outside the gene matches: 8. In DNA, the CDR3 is TGCGCCAGCAGCTTGGGGACCGGGACAGGGATTTCTGGAAACACCATATATTTT. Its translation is CASSLGTGTGISGNTIYF. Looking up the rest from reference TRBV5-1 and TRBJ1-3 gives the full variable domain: KAGVTQTPRYLIKTRGQQVTLSCSPISGHRSVSWYQQTPGQGLQFLFEYFSETQRNKGNFPGRFSGRQFSNSRSEMNVSTLELGDSALYLCASSLGTGTGISGNTIYFGEGSWLTVV.

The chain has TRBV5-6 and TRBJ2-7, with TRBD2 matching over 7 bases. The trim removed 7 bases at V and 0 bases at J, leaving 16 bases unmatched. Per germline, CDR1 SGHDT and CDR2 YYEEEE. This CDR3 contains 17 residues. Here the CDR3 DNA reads TGTGCCAGCGGGCGCCTAGCGGTCGTCGAAACCTCCTACGAGCAGTACTTC. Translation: CASGRLAVVETSYEQYF. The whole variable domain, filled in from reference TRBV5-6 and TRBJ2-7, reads DAGVTQSPTHLIKTRGQQVTLRCSPKSGHDTVSWYQQALGQGPQFIFQYYEEEERQRGNFPDRFSGHQFPNYSSELNVNALLLGDSALYLCASGRLAVVETSYEQYFGPGTRLTVT.

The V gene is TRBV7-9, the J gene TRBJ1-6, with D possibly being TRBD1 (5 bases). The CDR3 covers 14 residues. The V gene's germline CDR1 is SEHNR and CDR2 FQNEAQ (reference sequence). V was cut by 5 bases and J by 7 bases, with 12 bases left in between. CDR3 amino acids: CASSRGTENSPLHF. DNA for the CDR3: TGTGCCAGCAGCCGCGGGACGGAGAATTCACCCCTCCACTTT.

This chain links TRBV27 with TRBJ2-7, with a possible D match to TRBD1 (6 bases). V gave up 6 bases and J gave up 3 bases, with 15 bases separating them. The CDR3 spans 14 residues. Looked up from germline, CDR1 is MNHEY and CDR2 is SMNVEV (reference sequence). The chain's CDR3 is CASSTSPQGYEQYF. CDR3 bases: TGTGCCAGCAGCACAAGCCCACAGGGCTACGAGCAGTACTTC.

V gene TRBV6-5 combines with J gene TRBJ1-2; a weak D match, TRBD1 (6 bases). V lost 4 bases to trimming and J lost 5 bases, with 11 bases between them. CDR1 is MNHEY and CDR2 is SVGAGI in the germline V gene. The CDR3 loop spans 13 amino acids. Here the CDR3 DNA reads TGTGCCAGCAGTTTGCCACAGGGATATGGCTACACCTTC. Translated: CASSLPQGYGYTF.

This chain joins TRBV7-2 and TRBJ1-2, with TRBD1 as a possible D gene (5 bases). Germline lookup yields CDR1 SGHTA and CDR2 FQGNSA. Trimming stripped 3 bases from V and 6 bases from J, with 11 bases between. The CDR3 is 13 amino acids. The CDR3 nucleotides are TGTGCCAGCAGCTTGGGTCTAGGGGATGGCTACACCTTC. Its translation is CASSLGLGDGYTF.

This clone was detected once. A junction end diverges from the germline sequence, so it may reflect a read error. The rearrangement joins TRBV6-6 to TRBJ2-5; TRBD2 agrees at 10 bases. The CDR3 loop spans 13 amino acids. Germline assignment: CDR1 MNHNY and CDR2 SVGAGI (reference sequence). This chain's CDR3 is CASTLAGEETQYF. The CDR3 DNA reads TGTGCGAGCACTCTAGCGGGAGAAGAGACCCAGTACTTC.

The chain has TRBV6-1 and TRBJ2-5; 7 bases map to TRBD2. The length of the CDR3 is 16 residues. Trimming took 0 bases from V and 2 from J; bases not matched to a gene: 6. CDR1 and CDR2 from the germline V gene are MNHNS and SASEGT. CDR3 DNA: TGTGCCAGCAGTGAAGCCCTAGCGGATATTCAAGAGACCCAGTACTTC. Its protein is CASSEALADIQETQYF.

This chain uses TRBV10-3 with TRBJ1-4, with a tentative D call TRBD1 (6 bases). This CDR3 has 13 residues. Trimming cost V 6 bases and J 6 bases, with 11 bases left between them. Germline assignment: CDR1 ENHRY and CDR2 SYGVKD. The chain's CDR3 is CAISQNRDEKLFF. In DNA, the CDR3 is TGTGCCATCAGCCAGAACAGGGATGAAAAACTGTTTTTT.

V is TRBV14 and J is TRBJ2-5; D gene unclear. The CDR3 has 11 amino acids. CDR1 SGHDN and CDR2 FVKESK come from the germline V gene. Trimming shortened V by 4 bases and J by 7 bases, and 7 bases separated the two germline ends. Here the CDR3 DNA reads TGTGCCAGCAGCCCGGGTAGGACCCAGTACTTC. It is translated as CASSPGRTQYF.

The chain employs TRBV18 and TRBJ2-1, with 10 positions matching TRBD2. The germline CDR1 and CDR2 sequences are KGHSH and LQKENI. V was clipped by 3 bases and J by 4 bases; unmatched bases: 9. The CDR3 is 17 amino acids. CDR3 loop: CASSPRPSGSPYNEQFF. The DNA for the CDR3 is TGTGCCAGCTCACCCAGACCTAGCGGGAGCCCTTACAATGAGCAGTTCTTC.

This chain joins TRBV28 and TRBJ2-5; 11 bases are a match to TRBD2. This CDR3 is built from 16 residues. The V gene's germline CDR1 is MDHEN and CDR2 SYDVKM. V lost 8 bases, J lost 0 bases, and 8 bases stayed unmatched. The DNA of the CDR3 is TGTGCCAGCCGGACGGCTAGCGGGAGGAACCAAGAGACCCAGTACTTC. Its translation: CASRTASGRNQETQYF.